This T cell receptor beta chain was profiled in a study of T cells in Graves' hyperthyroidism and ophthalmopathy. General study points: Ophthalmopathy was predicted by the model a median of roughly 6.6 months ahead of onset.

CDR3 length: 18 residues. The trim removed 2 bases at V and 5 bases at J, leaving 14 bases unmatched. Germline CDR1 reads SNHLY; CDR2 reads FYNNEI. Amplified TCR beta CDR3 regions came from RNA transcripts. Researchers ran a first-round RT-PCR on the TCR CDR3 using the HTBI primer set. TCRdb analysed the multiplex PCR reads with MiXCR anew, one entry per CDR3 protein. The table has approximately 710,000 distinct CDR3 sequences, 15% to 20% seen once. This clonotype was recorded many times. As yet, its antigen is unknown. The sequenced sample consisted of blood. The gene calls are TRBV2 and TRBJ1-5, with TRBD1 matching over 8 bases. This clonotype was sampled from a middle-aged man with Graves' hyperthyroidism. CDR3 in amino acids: CASSESHEARGPYQPQHF. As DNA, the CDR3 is TGTGCCAGCAGTGAAAGTCATGAGGCCAGGGGGCCATATCAGCCCCAGCATTTT.